Below are 9 T cell receptor beta chains sequenced from a single sample in a study of blood T cell repertoires in COVID-19. The method was immunoSEQ multiplex PCR; TCRdb's version includes in-frame clones alone and lacks a portion of them. Altogether around 210,000 clones are present, around 88% being singletons, with the ten largest covering around 1.4%. The sample comprised peripheral blood. The receptors were sampled from a man aged 18 to 29 with active or convalescent COVID-19.

This chain connects TRBV28 to TRBJ1-3; possible D gene TRBD1, 5 bases. V lost 6 bases and J 4 bases, leaving 19 bases between the germline ends. CDR3 size: 16 residues. Germline V gene sequence: CDR1 MDHEN, CDR2 SYDVKM. As DNA, the CDR3 is TGTGCCAGCAGCGCGCCCGGCGGGGCTGCAGGAAACACCATATATTTT. Amino acids: CASSAPGGAAGNTIYF.

This clone was seen a handful of times. V and J are TRBV2 and TRBJ1-1, with a tentative D call TRBD1 (6 bases). The germline gives CDR1 SNHLY, CDR2 FYNNEI. This CDR3 comprises 15 residues. The ends were cut back, 2 bases at V and 4 bases at J, with 14 bases in the middle. CDR3 region: CASSETGGWSTEAFF. As DNA, the CDR3 is TGTGCCAGCAGTGAAACGGGGGGCTGGTCCACTGAAGCTTTCTTT.

The rearrangement joins TRBV6-5 to TRBJ1-5; D possibly corresponds to TRBD1 (5 bases). The ends were cut back, 2 bases at V and 0 bases at J, with 8 bases in the middle. This CDR3 spans 15 amino acids. Germline-derived CDR1 and CDR2 are MNHEY and SVGAGI. The CDR3 coding sequence is TGTGCCAGCAGTTACGGGGCGTCTAGCAATCAGCCCCAGCATTTT. Translated: CASSYGASSNQPQHF.

The table lists this clone with a few counts. The V gene is TRBV7-9, the J gene TRBJ1-2; 7 bases agree with TRBD1. The CDR3 is made up of 15 amino acids. Germline CDR1 and CDR2: SEHNR and FQNEAQ (reference sequence). After removal of 5 bases from V and 7 bases from J, the junction contained 13 bases not matched to a gene. CDR3 sequence reads: CASSPSGQPGSGYTF. The CDR3 DNA reads TGTGCCAGCAGCCCCTCGGGACAGCCGGGGAGTGGCTACACCTTC.

V and J are TRBV24-1 and TRBJ1-1; a weak D match, TRBD1 (5 bases). The V end was cut by 6 bases, the J end by 7 bases, with 11 bases between. This CDR3 has 12 residues. Germline V lookup: CDR1 KGHDR, CDR2 SFDVKD. The CDR3 region is CATSIGEGEAFF. The CDR3 bases are TGTGCCACCAGTATAGGGGAGGGTGAAGCTTTCTTT.

The rearrangement joins TRBV7-9 to TRBJ2-1, with D perhaps matching TRBD2 (5 bases). Per the germline V gene, CDR1 is SEHNR and CDR2 is FQNEAQ (reference sequence). V was pared by 5 bases and J by 8 bases, with 16 bases between. This CDR3 spans 14 amino acids. CDR3 DNA: TGTGCCAGCAGCCCCGGGATGGGATCTTATGAGCAGTTCTTC. Protein: CASSPGMGSYEQFF.

The chain combines TRBV2 with TRBJ2-1, with 11 bases that match TRBD2. The CDR3 has 12 residues. The V gene end was trimmed by 2 bases and the J gene end by 15 bases; junction bases not matched to a gene: 3. CDR1 SNHLY and CDR2 FYNNEI come from the germline V gene. This chain's CDR3 is CASSELAGGGFF. CDR3 coding DNA: TGTGCCAGCAGTGAACTAGCGGGGGGCGGGTTCTTC.

This clone has only one observation. V usage is TRBV19 and J usage is TRBJ2-7, with 9 bases matching TRBD2. J was trimmed by 5 bases and V by 6 bases; bases with no gene match: 8. CDR1 and CDR2 (germline): LNHDA, SQIVND (reference sequence). The CDR3 contains 14 residues. CDR3 loop: CASRFSGSIDEQYF. The CDR3 bases are TGTGCCAGTAGATTTAGCGGGAGTATCGACGAGCAGTACTTC.

The genes are TRBV11-3 and TRBJ2-1; TRBD1 aligns across 11 bases. Germline CDR1 is SGHNT and CDR2 is YENEEA. The CDR3 extends over 15 amino acids. V lost 3 bases and J lost 3; bases outside the gene matches: 1. The CDR3 region has the DNA TGTGCCAGCAGCTTGGGACAGGGGGGCTACAATGAGCAGTTCTTC. Protein sequence: CASSLGQGGYNEQFF. The entire variable domain, with the rest obtained from reference TRBV11-3 and TRBJ2-1, is as follows: EAGVVQSPRYKIIEKKQPVAFWCNPISGHNTLYWYLQNLGQGPELLIRYENEEAVDDSQLPKDRFSAERLKGVDSTLKIQPAELGDSAVYLCASSLGQGGYNEQFFGPGTRLTVL.